Each of the 2 T cell receptor beta chains below was sequenced from the same sample in a study of T cell responses to AZD1222 COVID-19 vaccine. Sequencing used immunoSEQ multiplex PCR; TCRdb keeps in-frame clones, though not all of them. The repertoire includes roughly 180,000 clones, about 90% of them detected once, and 2.5% to 3% sits in the top ten. This sample comprised peripheral blood, obtained on day 0 of MenACWY control vaccination. The receptors were sampled from an adult in good health.

The genes are TRBV27 and TRBJ2-2; no clear D. This CDR3 has 13 residues. CDR1 is MNHEY and CDR2 is SMNVEV in the germline V gene (reference sequence). Trimming pared 0 bases from V and 7 bases from J, leaving 6 bases between. The CDR3 DNA follows: TGTGCCAGCAGTTTATCTGGGTTCGGGGAGCTGTTTTTT. Translating gives CASSLSGFGELFF.

CDR3 residues: CASSPGTGNNQPQHF. CDR3 nucleotide sequence: TGTGCCAGCAGTCCCGGGACAGGGAACAATCAGCCCCAGCATTTT. The chain combines TRBV2 with TRBJ1-5, with TRBD1 matching 9 bases. The germline V gene has CDR1 SNHLY and CDR2 FYNNEI. The ends lost 5 bases at V and 3 bases at J; junction bases unmatched: 5. The CDR3 is 15 amino acids.